Following are 28 T cell receptor beta chains from one sample sequenced in a study of T-cell reconstitution after alpha-beta-depleted transplantation in children. Preparation of the TCRbeta library involved a method that used unique molecular identifiers. TCRdb called the PCR reads again in MiXCR, with one record for every CDR3 protein. The sample holds hundreds of thousands of distinct CDR3 sequences, 10% to 15% seen once. The sample here was PBMCs, mostly from graft donor cells, taken 360 days after TCRalphabeta/CD19-depleted stem cell transplant. The receptors here all came from a male patient younger than 18 who had a stem cell transplant for acute myeloid leukemia, so the T cells may come from the graft donor.

This clonotype showed up just once. Here the CDR3 reads CASSPRDRVRGHPTDTQYF. CDR3 sequence (DNA): TGTGCCAGCTCACCGCGGGACAGGGTGCGAGGTCACCCCACAGATACGCAGTATTTT. The V call is TRBV18, the J call TRBJ2-3, with TRBD1 matching over 9 bases. The CDR3 consists of 19 residues. The V gene end was trimmed by 3 bases and the J gene end by 2 bases; junction bases not matched to a gene: 15. CDR1 and CDR2 from the germline V gene are KGHSH and LQKENI. The whole variable domain, remainder taken from reference TRBV18 and TRBJ2-3, is NAGVMQNPRHLVRRRGQEARLRCSPMKGHSHVYWYRQLPEEGLKFMVYLQKENIIDESGMPKERFSAEFPKEGPSILRIQQVVRGDSAAYFCASSPRDRVRGHPTDTQYFGPGTRLTVL.

Many counts were recorded for this clonotype. The gene calls are TRBV29-1 and TRBJ2-6; D not certain. Germline values: CDR1 SQVTM, CDR2 ANQGSEA. Trimming stripped 4 bases from V and 0 bases from J, with 22 bases between. This CDR3 has 19 amino acids. CDR3 sequence (DNA): TGCAGCGTTGCCGGAACCCTAGATTGGTATGCCTCTGGGGCCAACGTCCTGACTTTC. This gives the protein CSVAGTLDWYASGANVLTF.

This clonotype has ten or more counts. V usage is TRBV29-1 and J usage is TRBJ2-7; D gene ambiguous. The CDR3 extends over 15 amino acids. The germline V and J ends were trimmed by 4 bases and 4 bases, with 20 bases remaining between them. Germline V gene data show CDR1 as SQVTM and CDR2 as ANQGSEA. The CDR3 protein is CSVAGHSHNMYEQYF. The CDR3 bases are TGCAGCGTTGCGGGTCATTCTCATAATATGTACGAGCAGTACTTC.

This clonotype was observed a handful of times. CDR3: CASSLGAGLHGELFF. The CDR3 region has the DNA TGTGCCAGCAGCTTAGGCGCGGGATTGCACGGGGAGCTGTTTTTT. The rearrangement links TRBV7-9 to TRBJ2-2; D possibly corresponds to TRBD2 (6 bases). The germline CDR1 and CDR2 sequences are SEHNR and FQNEAQ (reference sequence). This CDR3 has 15 residues. Trimming pared 1 base from V and 7 bases from J, leaving 13 bases between.

This clonotype turned up a few times. The V call is TRBV25-1, the J call TRBJ1-2, with D tentatively TRBD1 (6 bases). The V gene lost 0 bases and the J gene lost 7 bases, with 15 bases spanning the gap. This CDR3 has 15 amino acids. Germline V gene sequence: CDR1 MGHDK, CDR2 SYGVNS. DNA of the CDR3: TGTGCCAGCAGTGAATATATTGGGGGCGCGGGTGGCTACACCTTC. It translates to CASSEYIGGAGGYTF.

The chain is built from TRBV20-1 and TRBJ2-7; TRBD2 matches at 9 bases. The V gene end was trimmed by 0 bases and the J gene end by 2 bases; junction bases not matched to a gene: 8. The CDR3 is 16 residues long. Germline V gene lookup returns CDR1 DFQATT and CDR2 SNEGSKA (reference sequence). The CDR3 coding sequence is TGCAGTGCTAGAGATAGGGGTGGCGGGAGGGCCTACGAGCAGTACTTC. It yields the protein CSARDRGGGRAYEQYF.

This clonotype turned up a few times. V is TRBV20-1 and J is TRBJ2-7; D is perhaps TRBD1 or TRBD2 (5 bases each). CDR3 length: 17 amino acids. The germline V gene encodes CDR1 DFQATT and CDR2 SNEGSKA (reference sequence). The ends were cut back, 1 base at V and 4 bases at J, with 23 bases in the middle. The CDR3 coding sequence is TGCAGTGCTAGAGTGGGTCCCTCGGGGCCAAACGAGTACGAGCAGTACTTC. Protein sequence: CSARVGPSGPNEYEQYF.

This clonotype was detected ten times or more. The chain links TRBV12-3 or TRBV12-4 to TRBJ2-1; 7 nucleotides align to TRBD1. The junction had 4 bases not matched to a gene; V was cut back by 4 bases and J by 4 bases. CDR3 length: 14 amino acids. This CDR3 is CASSSETGYNEQFF. The CDR3 nucleotides read TGTGCCAGCAGTTCTGAGACAGGGTACAATGAGCAGTTCTTC.

The sample holds many counts of this clonotype. The chain has TRBV29-1 and TRBJ2-7; either TRBD1 or TRBD2 may fit D (6 bases each). Trimming removed 7 bases at V and 6 bases at J, with 16 bases between. This CDR3 comprises 12 residues. Germline CDR1 and CDR2: SQVTM and ANQGSEA. CDR3 loop: CSAEGGIREQYF. The CDR3 DNA reads TGCAGCGCCGAGGGGGGAATTCGCGAGCAGTACTTC.

This clonotype was detected a few times. The chain links TRBV4-3 to TRBJ2-7; 7 positions agree with TRBD2. Germline CDR1 reads LGHNA; CDR2 reads YSLEER. This CDR3 contains 15 residues. The V gene end was trimmed by 4 bases and the J gene end by 3 bases; junction bases not matched to a gene: 9. The DNA for the CDR3 is TGCGCCAGCAGCCGGGAGAACCTAGCGGTCTACGAGCAGTACTTC. Translation: CASSRENLAVYEQYF.

This chain uses TRBV28 with TRBJ1-5; no definite D call. In germline, CDR1 is MDHEN, CDR2 SYDVKM. This CDR3 spans 15 amino acids. The V end was cut by 1 base, the J end by 2 bases, with 9 bases between. The CDR3 DNA reads as TGTGCCAGCAGTTTATCCCCTGGGGGCAATCAGCCCCAGCATTTT. It yields the protein CASSLSPGGNQPQHF.

The rearrangement links TRBV9 to TRBJ2-7; D is uncertain. V gave up 0 bases and J gave up 3 bases, with 10 bases separating them. This CDR3 has 14 residues. CDR1 and CDR2 from the germline V gene are SGDLS and YYNGEE. Here the CDR3 reads CASSVDHRLYEQYF. The CDR3 DNA is TGTGCCAGCAGCGTAGATCACAGACTCTACGAGCAGTACTTC.

This clonotype was detected many times. The gene calls are TRBV6-2 or TRBV6-3 and TRBJ2-1, with 11 bases identical to TRBD2. Germline V gives CDR1 MNHEY, CDR2 SVGEGT. J gave up 7 bases and V 6 bases, and 8 bases lay outside the gene matches. The CDR3 loop spans 15 amino acids. The CDR3 loop reads CASRVLAGVVNEQFF. The CDR3 DNA follows: TGTGCCAGCAGGGTACTAGCGGGAGTTGTGAATGAGCAGTTCTTC.

In its sample, this clonotype was seen once. The junction and the germline gene differ at one end; a read error may be behind it. The chain recombines TRBV11-1 with TRBJ2-1; 7 nucleotides agree with TRBD2. Germline V CDR1 and CDR2: SGHAT, FQDESV (reference sequence). The CDR3 loop spans 18 amino acids. The CDR3 region has the DNA TGTGCCAGCAGCTTAGTCCCTCTAATCGGGAGGCGCTACCATGAGCAGTTCTTC. Translated, it gives CASSLVPLIGRRYHEQFF.

A few counts support this clonotype. The chain has TRBV28 and TRBJ1-2; 8 bases are shared with TRBD1. Germline-derived CDR1 and CDR2 are MDHEN and SYDVKM. The CDR3 has 16 amino acids. V lost 3 bases, J lost 2 bases, and 8 bases stayed unmatched. The CDR3 is CASSLVATGANYGYTF. CDR3 DNA sequence: TGTGCCAGCAGTTTGGTAGCGACAGGGGCCAACTATGGCTACACCTTC.

This clonotype showed up just a few times. The genes are TRBV9 and TRBJ2-1, with 11 bases that match TRBD2. The CDR3 is 20 amino acids. Germline assignment: CDR1 SGDLS and CDR2 YYNGEE. V shed 0 bases, J shed 7 bases, and the junction held 18 bases outside the gene matches. The chain's CDR3 is CASSVVPKGSPGLAANEQFF. The CDR3 bases are TGTGCCAGCAGCGTAGTACCCAAAGGGTCCCCGGGACTAGCGGCGAATGAGCAGTTCTTC. The full variable domain, completed using reference TRBV9 and TRBJ2-1, is DSGVTQTPKHLITATGQRVTLRCSPRSGDLSVYWYQQSLDQGLQFLIQYYNGEERAKGNILERFSAQQFPDLHSELNLSSLELGDSALYFCASSVVPKGSPGLAANEQFFGPGTRLTVL.

There are many counts of this clonotype. This chain links TRBV3-1 with TRBJ2-7, with D possibly TRBD2 on 6 matching bases. CDR1 and CDR2 from the germline V gene are LGHDT and YNNKEL (reference sequence). The CDR3 loop spans 16 amino acids. V dropped 6 bases and J dropped 2 bases, with 20 bases sitting between them. The CDR3 sequence: CASSWLGSGIAYEQYF. CDR3 bases: TGTGCCAGCAGTTGGCTGGGTAGCGGCATAGCCTACGAGCAGTACTTC.

This clonotype was seen more than once but under ten times. The rearrangement uses TRBV6-2 or TRBV6-3 and TRBJ2-1; 7 bases fit TRBD1. The CDR3 extends over 19 amino acids. V shed 0 bases, J shed 8 bases, and the junction held 19 bases outside the gene matches. Germline V gene lookup returns CDR1 MNHEY and CDR2 SVGEGT. The CDR3: CASSYSRGPLILGIDEQFF. DNA of the CDR3: TGTGCCAGCAGTTACTCGAGGGGGCCTTTAATCCTGGGAATCGATGAGCAGTTCTTC.

On this clonotype itself: A junction end diverges from the germline sequence, so it may reflect a read error. The chain has TRBV5-1 and TRBJ2-7; D is unclear. The CDR3 is 13 amino acids. CDR1 and CDR2 (germline): SGHRS, YFSETQ. This CDR3 reads CASSLGTAYEEYF. The DNA for the CDR3 is TGCGCCAGCAGCTTGGGCACTGCCTACGAGGAGTACTTC. Full variable domain (rest looked up from reference TRBV5-1 and TRBJ2-7): KAGVTQTPRYLIKTRGQQVTLSCSPISGHRSVSWYQQTPGQGLQFLFEYFSETQRNKGNFPGRFSGRQFSNSRSEMNVSTLELGDSALYLCASSLGTAYEEYFGPGTRLTVT.

This clonotype was detected ten times or more. The chain employs TRBV4-3 and TRBJ2-2, with TRBD2 matching over 10 bases. The junction had 5 bases not matched to a gene; V was cut back by 3 bases and J by 4 bases. Germline CDR1 is LGHNA and CDR2 is YSLEER. The length of the CDR3 is 16 residues. This CDR3 reads CASSQILAGFTGELFF. The CDR3 region has the DNA TGCGCCAGCAGCCAGATACTAGCGGGATTCACCGGGGAGCTGTTTTTT.

The chain links TRBV6-1 to TRBJ2-5; 11 bases agree with TRBD1. J lost 3 bases, V lost 6 bases, and 6 bases had no gene match. Germline values: CDR1 MNHNS, CDR2 SASEGT. The CDR3 contains 15 residues. Here the CDR3 reads CASRLLGQGEETQYF. DNA of the CDR3: TGTGCCAGCAGACTCCTGGGACAGGGGGAAGAGACCCAGTACTTC.

This clonotype was detected a few times. The V call is TRBV28, the J call TRBJ2-1; D uncertain. The germline CDR1 and CDR2 sequences are MDHEN and SYDVKM. Trimming removed 6 bases at V and 7 bases at J, with 13 bases between. The CDR3 has 13 amino acids. The CDR3 DNA sequence: TGTGCCAGCAGGGATCGGACGGATAATGAGCAGTTCTTC. Its translation is CASRDRTDNEQFF.

The rearrangement links TRBV6-2 or TRBV6-3 to TRBJ2-7; tentative D call: TRBD1 (5 bases). Trimming pared 4 bases from V and 5 bases from J, leaving 9 bases between. CDR3 length equals 12 residues. The germline V gene encodes CDR1 MNHEY and CDR2 SVGEGT. CDR3: CASSFDSDEQYF. CDR3 bases: TGTGCCAGCAGTTTCGACAGCGACGAGCAGTACTTC.

The rearrangement links TRBV13 to TRBJ1-5, with 7 bases that match TRBD1. The CDR3 runs 15 residues. The V gene's germline CDR1 is PRHDT and CDR2 FYEKMQ (reference sequence). The ends lost 2 bases at V and 3 bases at J; junction bases unmatched: 4. The CDR3, as DNA: TGTGCCAGCAGCTTACGGGGACAGTTCAATCAGCCCCAGCATTTT. Its protein is CASSLRGQFNQPQHF.

Ten or more counts support this clonotype. The V and J genes are TRBV6-5 and TRBJ2-1; the D gene is possibly TRBD1 (5 bases). V was pared by 4 bases and J by 9 bases, with 13 bases between. The germline V gene has CDR1 MNHEY and CDR2 SVGAGI. This CDR3 comprises 13 residues. CDR3 loop: CASSWGQGSEQFF. The DNA for the CDR3 is TGTGCCAGCAGTTGGGGCCAGGGTAGTGAGCAGTTCTTC.

There are many counts of this clonotype. CDR3 residues: CASSFQSRADTQYF. CDR3 DNA sequence: TGTGCCAGCAGCTTCCAGTCTCGGGCAGATACGCAGTATTTT. V is TRBV9 and J is TRBJ2-3; D gene uncertain. Germline loops: CDR1 SGDLS, CDR2 YYNGEE. The CDR3 runs 14 residues. Between the trimmed V and J ends, which lost 4 bases and 4 bases, there was a span of 13 bases.

The gene calls are TRBV7-4 and TRBJ2-1; 9 bases are shared with TRBD2. The J segment lost 5 bases and the V segment lost 11 bases, leaving 7 bases of the junction unmatched. Germline CDR1 reads SGHVT; CDR2 reads SQSDAQ. The CDR3 is 13 amino acids. The CDR3 is CASRGTSHNEQFF. In nucleotides, the CDR3 is TGTGCCTCCAGGGGGACTAGCCACAATGAGCAGTTCTTC. Looking up the rest from reference TRBV7-4 and TRBJ2-1 gives the full variable domain: GAGVSQSPRYKVAKRGRDVALRCDSISGHVTLYWYRQTLGQGSEVLTYSQSDAQRDKSGRPSGRFSAERPERSVSTLKIQRTEQGDSAVYLCASRGTSHNEQFFGPGTRLTVL.

This clonotype has at least ten counts. The J gene is TRBJ2-7, the V gene TRBV7-9, with TRBD1 matching 8 bases. Germline loops: CDR1 SEHNR, CDR2 FQNEAQ (reference sequence). This CDR3 region has 14 residues. With 4 bases clipped from V and 3 bases from J, the junction kept 5 bases outside the gene matches. CDR3 DNA: TGTGCCAGCAGCTCTCGGACAGGGAGCTACGAGCAGTACTTC. Translating gives CASSSRTGSYEQYF.